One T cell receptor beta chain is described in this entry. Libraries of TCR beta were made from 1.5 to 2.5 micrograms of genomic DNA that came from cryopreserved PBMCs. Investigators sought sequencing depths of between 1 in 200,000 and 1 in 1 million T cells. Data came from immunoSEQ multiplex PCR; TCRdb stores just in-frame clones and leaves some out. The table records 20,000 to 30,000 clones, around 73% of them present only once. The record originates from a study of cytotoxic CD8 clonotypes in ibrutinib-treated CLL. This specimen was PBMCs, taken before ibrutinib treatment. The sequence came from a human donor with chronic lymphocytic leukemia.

As DNA, the CDR3 is TGTGCCAGCGTCCAGGGGGACGAGCAGTACTTC. It codes for CASVQGDEQYF. The chain links TRBV21-1 to TRBJ2-7; the D call in the table, TRBD1, was not verified against the DNA. TRBV21-1 is a pseudogene. CDR3 length equals 11 residues.